This T cell receptor beta chain originates from a study of T cells after yellow fever vaccination. CDR3 length: 15 residues. Germline lookup yields CDR1 MNHEY and CDR2 SVGAGI. With V trimmed by 2 bases and J by 2 bases, 5 bases remained unmatched. Study-wide results and caveats: Reappearance after the booster was observed for most primary-vaccination clones (96% CD4, about 91% CD8). The appearance of a small share of clonotypes in both CD4 and CD8 compartments was observed. Researchers report a weaker secondary response that nonetheless peaked faster, day 5 versus 15.

This clonotype occurred many times. Its target is unknown. TCRdb independently ran MiXCR on the 5' RACE reads; one entry per CDR3 protein. The sample lists roughly 310,000 distinct CDR3 sequences; 3.6% were seen once. The rearrangement uses TRBV6-5 and TRBJ2-5, with 7 positions matching TRBD1. The receptor comes from a man aged 18 to 30 who received the YFV17D yellow fever vaccine. The sample was PBMCs, taken on the day of the yellow fever booster vaccination. For the CDR3, the DNA is TGTGCCAGCAGTTACCGGACAGGCCTTCAAGAGACCCAGTACTTC. Translation gives CASSYRTGLQETQYF.